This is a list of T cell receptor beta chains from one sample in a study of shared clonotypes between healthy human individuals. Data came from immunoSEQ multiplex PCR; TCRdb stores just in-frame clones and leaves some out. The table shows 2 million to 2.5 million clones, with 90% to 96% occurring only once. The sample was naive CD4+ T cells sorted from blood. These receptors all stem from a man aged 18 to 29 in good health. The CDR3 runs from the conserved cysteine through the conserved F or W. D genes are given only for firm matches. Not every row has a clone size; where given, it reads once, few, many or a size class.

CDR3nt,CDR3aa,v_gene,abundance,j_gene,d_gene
TGCGCCAGCAGCCAAGATTTTATCGGGGCCCAGTGGACTGAAGCTTTCTTT,CASSQDFIGAQWTEAFF,TRBV4-1,.,TRBJ1-1,.
TGTGCCAGCTCACCACGCGTGGGGGACTCCTATAATTCACCCCTCCACTTT,CASSPRVGDSYNSPLHF,TRBV18,.,TRBJ1-6,.
TGCGCCAGCAGCTTTGACAGCAGCTCTGGAAACACCATATATTTT,CASSFDSSSGNTIYF,TRBV5-1,.,TRBJ1-3,.
TGTGCCAGCAGCGTAGGATTAGAAACCCGTGGAAACACCATATATTTT,CASSVGLETRGNTIYF,TRBV9,.,TRBJ1-3,.
TGCAGCGTTCACCCGACAGCTGATACGCAGTATTTT,CSVHPTADTQYF,TRBV29-1,.,TRBJ2-3,.
TGTGCCATCAGTGAGAGAGTAGAGACCCAGTACTTC,CAISERVETQYF,TRBV10-3,.,TRBJ2-5,.
TGTGCCAGCTCACCTTCACTAGGGACAGGGGTTACCTACGAGCAGTACTTC,CASSPSLGTGVTYEQYF,TRBV18,.,TRBJ2-7,TRBD1
TGTGCCAGCAGCCGGGACAGGGGAGAGACCCAGTACTTC,CASSRDRGETQYF,TRBV7-8,.,TRBJ2-5,TRBD1
TGTGCCAGCACCAGGACTGTAGACACAGATACGCAGTATTTT,CASTRTVDTDTQYF,TRBV9,.,TRBJ2-3,.
TGTGCCAGTAGTAGCCGATCATCTGGGGCCAACGTCCTGACTTTC,CASSSRSSGANVLTF,TRBV19,.,TRBJ2-6,.
TGTGCCAGCAGTGACCCAGGGGGGGGCTCTGGAAACACCATATATTTT,CASSDPGGGSGNTIYF,TRBV25-1,.,TRBJ1-3,TRBD1
TGTGCCAGCAGCTCCACAGCTAGGACTATCTCCTACGAGCAGTACTTC,CASSSTARTISYEQYF,TRBV11-1,few,TRBJ2-7,.
TGTGCCAGCAGTGAACTCTCCTTCGAGCAGTACTTC,CASSELSFEQYF,TRBV2,.,TRBJ2-7,.
TGTGCCAGCAGTTACTCAGGGCAGGGGGTTTTTTACGAGCAGTACTTC,CASSYSGQGVFYEQYF,TRBV6-5,.,TRBJ2-7,TRBD1
TGTGCCTGGAGTTTAACCCTCCTCACAGATACGCAGTATTTT,CAWSLTLLTDTQYF,TRBV30,.,TRBJ2-3,.
TGTGCCATCAGGGCCCCGGGACCAGGGTCCCCCTCTAACTATGGCTACACCTTC,CAIRAPGPGSPSNYGYTF,TRBV10-3,.,TRBJ1-2,.
TGCGCCAGCAGCCCCCTCCGGGAGGGCCGGTGGGAGCAGTACTTC,CASSPLREGRWEQYF,TRBV5-1,.,TRBJ2-7,TRBD2
TGCGCCAGCAGGCCGGGACAGGGCCCCTACGAGCAGTACTTC,CASRPGQGPYEQYF,TRBV5-1,.,TRBJ2-7,TRBD1
TGTGCCAGCAGCCGAGCCGGGCGGGTCACAGATACGCAGTATTTT,CASSRAGRVTDTQYF,TRBV7-2,.,TRBJ2-3,.
TGCAGCGTTGAAGGGTCCCCAGATACGCAGTATTTT,CSVEGSPDTQYF,TRBV29-1,.,TRBJ2-3,.
TGTGCCAGCAGTTCCCTACAGGGGAACTATGGCTACACCTTC,CASSSLQGNYGYTF,TRBV28,few,TRBJ1-2,TRBD1
TGTGCCTGGAACGGGCGGGTGGACGAGACCCAGTACTTC,CAWNGRVDETQYF,TRBV30,.,TRBJ2-5,.
TGTGCCAGCAGCCCCATGGGGTACGGGAAAGGAGGGACGCAGTATTTT,CASSPMGYGKGGTQYF,TRBV5-8,.,TRBJ2-3,.
TGTGCCAGCAGCCCCAAGGGGGACACTGAAGCTTTCTTT,CASSPKGDTEAFF,TRBV6-1,.,TRBJ1-1,.
TGTGCCATCAGCCGGGACATTGGAAACACCATATATTTT,CAISRDIGNTIYF,TRBV10-3,.,TRBJ1-3,.
TGCAGTGCCAGCACCGGGACAGGGTTGTTTTTT,CSASTGTGLFF,TRBV20-1,once,TRBJ1-4,TRBD1
TGCGCCAGCAGCTTGGATCTAGATACGCAGTATTTT,CASSLDLDTQYF,TRBV5-1,.,TRBJ2-3,.
TGTGCCAGCAGTAGACGACAGGGAAGCACAGATACGCAGTATTTT,CASSRRQGSTDTQYF,TRBV2,.,TRBJ2-3,TRBD1